Shown below are 19 T cell receptor beta chains from a single sample sequenced in a study of T cell responses to AZD1222 COVID-19 vaccine. The data were produced by immunoSEQ multiplex PCR, yet TCRdb's version contains in-frame clones alone and is incomplete. The table lists approximately 64,000 clones, under 95% of them singletons. This material consisted of peripheral blood, taken 28 days after the second dose of the MenACWY control vaccine. These receptors were collected from an adult who received the MenACWY meningococcal vaccine as a control.

The chain is built from TRBV14 and TRBJ1-1; D is uncertain. CDR3 length: 12 amino acids. Per germline, CDR1 SGHDN and CDR2 FVKESK. V was trimmed by 4 bases and J by 1 base, leaving 4 bases between them. The DNA for the CDR3 is TGTGCCAGCAGCCGCACGAACACTGAAGCTTTCTTT. Translation gives CASSRTNTEAFF. Full variable domain (remainder filled in from reference TRBV14 and TRBJ1-1): EAGVTQFPSHSVIEKGQTVTLRCDPISGHDNLYWYRRVMGKEIKFLLHFVKESKQDESGMPNNRFLAERTGGTYSTLKVQPAELEDSGVYFCASSRTNTEAFFGQGTRLTVV.

The rearrangement links TRBV28 to TRBJ2-1, with D perhaps TRBD2 (5 bases). Between the trimmed V and J ends, which lost 6 bases and 3 bases, there was a span of 18 bases. This CDR3 has 16 amino acids. CDR1 is MDHEN, CDR2 SYDVKM, per germline. The CDR3 here is CASSDPRGGYYNEQFF. CDR3 nucleotide sequence: TGTGCCAGCAGCGACCCCCGGGGTGGGTACTACAATGAGCAGTTCTTC.

The chain links TRBV6-5 to TRBJ1-1, with D possibly matching TRBD1 (6 bases). Germline CDR1 reads MNHEY; CDR2 reads SVGAGI. The CDR3 consists of 11 residues. Trimming took off 5 bases at V and 7 bases at J, with 8 bases between the two ends. CDR3 sequence: CASSQGIEAFF. CDR3 nucleotide sequence: TGTGCCAGCAGTCAGGGGATTGAAGCTTTCTTT.

V is TRBV7-9 and J is TRBJ1-6; D is unclear. Germline CDR1 and CDR2: SEHNR and FQNEAQ (reference sequence). V lost 4 bases to trimming and J lost 15 bases, with 19 bases between them. This CDR3 comprises 14 residues. CDR3 sequence (DNA): TGTGCCAGCAGCTCCGGTGGGCAACCTGATCACCTCCACTTT. It is translated as CASSSGGQPDHLHF. The entire variable domain, with the rest obtained from reference TRBV7-9 and TRBJ1-6, is as follows: DTGVSQNPRHKITKRGQNVTFRCDPISEHNRLYWYRQTLGQGPEFLTYFQNEAQLEKSRLLSDRFSAERPKGSFSTLEIQRTEQGDSAMYLCASSSGGQPDHLHFGNGTRLTVT.

CDR3 nucleotide sequence: TGTGCCAGCAGCCCCCGGGCGAGGGGAGGACGCACAGATACGCAGTATTTT. Its translation is CASSPRARGGRTDTQYF. The rearrangement uses TRBV7-2 and TRBJ2-3; D possibly corresponds to TRBD2 (6 bases). The CDR3 spans 17 residues. Germline V gene lookup returns CDR1 SGHTA and CDR2 FQGNSA. Trimming shortened V by 5 bases and J by 1 base, and 19 bases separated the two germline ends.

This chain joins TRBV3-1 (or the pseudogene TRBV3-2) and TRBJ1-1, with D possibly matching TRBD1 (6 bases). In germline, CDR1 is LGHDT, CDR2 YNNKEL (reference sequence). V lost 0 bases and J 4 bases, leaving 12 bases between the germline ends. This CDR3 contains 15 residues. In nucleotides, the CDR3 is TGTGCCAGCAGCCAAGAACAGGGTGGGAGCACTGAAGCTTTCTTT. This sequence encodes CASSQEQGGSTEAFF.

The CDR3 bases are TGTGCCAGCAGTTTATCAGTAGCAGGGTCCTACGAGCAGTACTTC. Its translation: CASSLSVAGSYEQYF. The chain uses TRBV27 and TRBJ2-7; D perhaps matches TRBD1 (5 bases). The CDR3 consists of 15 residues. Germline assignment: CDR1 MNHEY and CDR2 SMNVEV (reference sequence). V lost 0 bases and J 1 base, leaving 10 bases between the germline ends.

This clone is a singleton in its sample. The rearrangement uses TRBV19 and TRBJ2-5; TRBD1 agrees at 8 bases. CDR3 length equals 15 residues. After removal of 6 bases from V and 5 bases from J, the junction contained 11 bases not matched to a gene. The V gene's germline CDR1 is LNHDA and CDR2 SQIVND (reference sequence). The CDR3: CASSYRQGSRETQYF. The CDR3 nucleotides are TGTGCCAGTAGCTACCGACAGGGGTCCAGGGAGACCCAGTACTTC.

V usage is TRBV5-8 and J usage is TRBJ2-5; no definite D call. This CDR3 spans 13 amino acids. Germline V CDR1 and CDR2: SGHTS, YDEGEE. Trimming removed 3 bases from V and 5 bases from J, with 11 bases in between. The CDR3: CASSWANGETQYF. CDR3 coding DNA: TGTGCCAGCAGCTGGGCCAACGGGGAGACCCAGTACTTC.

V and J are TRBV6-5 and TRBJ1-6, with D possibly TRBD1 on 6 matching bases. The CDR3 is made up of 13 amino acids. The germline V gene encodes CDR1 MNHEY and CDR2 SVGAGI. Trimming removed 7 bases from V and 10 bases from J, with 14 bases in between. The CDR3 bases are TGTGCCAGCACAGAGCACAGGGAATCACCCCTCCACTTT. This codes for CASTEHRESPLHF.

This chain links TRBV6-5 with TRBJ1-1; TRBD1 matches 9 bases. The CDR3 is 13 amino acids. Germline V gives CDR1 MNHEY, CDR2 SVGAGI. V lost 5 bases and J lost 7; bases outside the gene matches: 5. In DNA, the CDR3 is TGTGCCAGCAGTACCCGGGACAGGGATGAAGCTTTCTTT. This translates into CASSTRDRDEAFF.

The chain couples TRBV10-3 to TRBJ2-2; a weak D match, TRBD1 (5 bases). CDR1 is ENHRY, CDR2 SYGVKD, per germline. Trimming pared 2 bases from V and 7 bases from J, leaving 14 bases between. The CDR3 extends over 15 amino acids. The CDR3 sequence: CAISEDRGSYGELFF. The CDR3 nucleotides are TGTGCCATCAGTGAGGACAGAGGTTCCTACGGGGAGCTGTTTTTT.

The chain recombines TRBV7-9 with TRBJ2-1, with D possibly being TRBD2 (6 bases). This CDR3 is 16 amino acids long. The V and J ends lost 1 base and 1 base respectively, with 11 bases between them. Per germline, CDR1 SEHNR and CDR2 FQNEAQ (reference sequence). This CDR3 reads CASSLETSVSYNEQFF. The CDR3 DNA reads as TGTGCCAGCAGCTTAGAGACTAGTGTGTCCTACAATGAGCAGTTCTTC.

This rearrangement joins TRBV7-2 to TRBJ2-7; D is ambiguous. From germline, CDR1 is SGHTA and CDR2 FQGNSA. The CDR3 is 13 residues long. The V gene lost 1 base and the J gene lost 6 bases, with 10 bases spanning the gap. In DNA, the CDR3 is TGTGCCAGCAGCTTAGTTCCGGTAGCCGAGCAGTACTTC. It is translated as CASSLVPVAEQYF.

V gene TRBV28 combines with J gene TRBJ1-1; 10 bases align to TRBD1. CDR1 is MDHEN, CDR2 SYDVKM, per germline. The CDR3 length is 16 residues. V lost 6 bases and J lost 7; bases outside the gene matches: 14. In nucleotides, the CDR3 is TGTGCCAGCAGACAAGACAGGGGGCCCCCGTTCGGTGAAGCTTTCTTT. This translates into CASRQDRGPPFGEAFF.

This chain joins TRBV9 and TRBJ2-2, with D perhaps matching TRBD2 (5 bases). This CDR3 comprises 16 residues. With 0 bases removed from V and 4 bases from J, the gap between germline ends came to 13 bases. In germline, CDR1 is SGDLS, CDR2 YYNGEE. The CDR3 DNA sequence: TGTGCCAGCAGCGTAGCTGGCGGGCCACTCACCGGGGAGCTGTTTTTT. Protein product: CASSVAGGPLTGELFF.

The rearrangement links TRBV28 to TRBJ2-1; 11 bases are a match to TRBD2. This CDR3 contains 18 residues. Germline CDR1 is MDHEN and CDR2 is SYDVKM. V lost 1 base to trimming and J lost 4 bases; unmatched junction nucleotides: 9. Here the CDR3 reads CASSLFLLAGAMYNEQFF. The CDR3 DNA follows: TGTGCCAGCAGTTTATTTCTACTAGCGGGAGCCATGTACAATGAGCAGTTCTTC.

The chain links TRBV5-1 to TRBJ1-3; D uncertain. This CDR3 is 14 amino acids long. CDR1 and CDR2 from the germline V gene are SGHRS and YFSETQ. Trimming left V 2 bases short and J 3 bases short, with 9 bases between. The CDR3 spells CASSFGEIGNTIYF. DNA for the CDR3: TGCGCCAGCAGCTTTGGGGAGATTGGAAACACCATATATTTT. Supplemented by reference TRBV5-1 and TRBJ1-3, the full variable domain reads KAGVTQTPRYLIKTRGQQVTLSCSPISGHRSVSWYQQTPGQGLQFLFEYFSETQRNKGNFPGRFSGRQFSNSRSEMNVSTLELGDSALYLCASSFGEIGNTIYFGEGSWLTVV.

A note on this clone: Additional DNA sequences in this sample encode the identical CDR3. The genes are TRBV27 and TRBJ2-3, with D maybe TRBD2 (6 bases). V was shortened by 0 bases and J by 3 bases, with 7 bases between the two germline ends. This CDR3 has 14 residues. Germline V CDR1 and CDR2: MNHEY, SMNVEV (reference sequence). Here the CDR3 reads CASSLSAGTDTQYF. The DNA of the CDR3 is TGTGCCAGCAGTTTATCTGCGGGGACAGATACGCAGTATTTT.